Described below is a single T cell receptor (beta chain) sequence and its context. No antigen is known for it. Generated by immunoSEQ multiplex PCR, the TCRdb table keeps only in-frame clones and is missing some. The sample yields about 15,000 clones, 96% seen once. This sample is drawn from a study of monozygotic twins with cystic fibrosis. Overall study findings and caveats: Shared CDR3 numbers were not associated with age, concordance or severity. Median Simpson clonality of approximately 0.009 suggested naive T cells predominated.

CDR1 is SGHAT and CDR2 is FQNNGV in the germline V gene. With 5 bases removed from V and 1 base from J, the gap between germline ends came to 3 bases. This CDR3 region has 11 residues. Sequencing input: blood. This chain connects TRBV11-2 to TRBJ2-7; no clear D gene. The receptor comes from a girl between 2 and 10 years old with cystic fibrosis. The CDR3 DNA is TGTGCCAGCAGCACGTCCTACGAGCAGTACTTC. This encodes CASSTSYEQYF.